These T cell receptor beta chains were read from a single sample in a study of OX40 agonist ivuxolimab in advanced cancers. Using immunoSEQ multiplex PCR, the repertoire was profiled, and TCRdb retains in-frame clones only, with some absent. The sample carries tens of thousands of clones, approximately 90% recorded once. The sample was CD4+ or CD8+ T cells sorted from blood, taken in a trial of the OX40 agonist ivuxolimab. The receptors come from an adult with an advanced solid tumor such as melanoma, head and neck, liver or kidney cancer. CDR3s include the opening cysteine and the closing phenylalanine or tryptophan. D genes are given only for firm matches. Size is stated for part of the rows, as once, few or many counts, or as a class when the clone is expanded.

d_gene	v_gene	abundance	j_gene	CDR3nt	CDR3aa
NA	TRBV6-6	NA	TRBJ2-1	TGTGCCAGCAGTGCTGGGGTAACAGAGCAGTTCTTC	CASSAGVTEQFF
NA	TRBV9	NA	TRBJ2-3	TGTGCCAGCAGCGAGGGGGTTAAGGTGTATACGCAGTATTTT	CASSEGVKVYTQYF
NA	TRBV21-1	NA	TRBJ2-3	TGTGCCAGCAGCAAAGAAGGCTCGGATACGCAGTATTTT	CASSKEGSDTQYF
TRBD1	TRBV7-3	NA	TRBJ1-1	TGTGCCAGCAGCCTACTGACAGGGCGCACTGAAGCTTTCTTT	CASSLLTGRTEAFF
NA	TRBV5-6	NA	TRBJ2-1	TGTGCCAGCAGCTTGGAATATAGGGGCACTGCCTACAATGAGCAGTTCTTC	CASSLEYRGTAYNEQFF
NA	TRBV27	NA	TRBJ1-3	TGTGCCAGCAGTTTATCGGGACGGCTCTCTGGAAACACCATATATTTT	CASSLSGRLSGNTIYF
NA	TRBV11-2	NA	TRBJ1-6	TGTGCCAGCAGCTTTGGGGGATTAGGTTCACCCCTCCACTTT	CASSFGGLGSPLHF
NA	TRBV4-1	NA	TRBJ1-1	TGCGCCAGCAGCCAGCGCCAGATGAACACTGAAGCTTTCTTT	CASSQRQMNTEAFF
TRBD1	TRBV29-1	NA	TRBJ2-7	TGCAGCGTGGGGACAGGGAACGAGCAGTACTTC	CSVGTGNEQYF
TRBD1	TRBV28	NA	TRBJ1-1	TGTGCCAGCAGTTTCCCGGGACAGGGGAACACTGAAGCTTTCTTT	CASSFPGQGNTEAFF
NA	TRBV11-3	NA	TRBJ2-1	TGTGCCAGCGTTCCATTGCGGGGGCCGTACAATGAGCAGTTCTTC	CASVPLRGPYNEQFF
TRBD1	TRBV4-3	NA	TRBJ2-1	TGCGCCAGCAGCTCTCCGGTCCCCCACCGGGACAGACACTACAATGAGCAGTTCTTC	CASSSPVPHRDRHYNEQFF
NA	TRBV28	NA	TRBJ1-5	TGTGCCAGTAAACAGGGAGTAGGTAGGGGCAATCAGCCCCAGCATTTT	CASKQGVGRGNQPQHF
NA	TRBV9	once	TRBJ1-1	TGTGCCAGCAGCGTAGATGGAGGGAACACTGAAGCTTTCTTT	CASSVDGGNTEAFF
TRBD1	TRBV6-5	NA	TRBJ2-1	TGTGCCAGCAGACACGCCGGGACAGGGGTTCATGAGCAGTTCTTC	CASRHAGTGVHEQFF
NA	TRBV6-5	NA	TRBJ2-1	TGTGCCAGCACCGCGGGTTACAATGAGCAGTTCTTC	CASTAGYNEQFF
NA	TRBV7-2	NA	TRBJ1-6	TGTGCCAGCAGCCAAAACCTAGATAATTCACCCCTCCACTTT	CASSQNLDNSPLHF
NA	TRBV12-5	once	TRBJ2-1	TGTGCGACGGGGTTGAGCTCCTACAATGAGCAGTTCTTC	CATGLSSYNEQFF
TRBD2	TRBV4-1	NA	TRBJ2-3	TGCGCCAGCAGCCTCACTAGCGGGACCCAAGATACGCAGTATTTT	CASSLTSGTQDTQYF
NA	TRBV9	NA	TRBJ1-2	TGTGCCAGCAGCGTCTCGACCGGGGGCTACACCTTC	CASSVSTGGYTF
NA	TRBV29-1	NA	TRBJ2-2	TGCAGCGTTGGGGTCGGGGAGCTGTTTTTT	CSVGVGELFF
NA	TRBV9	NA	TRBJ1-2	TGTGCCAGCAGCGTTGCAGTTAACTATGGCTACACCTTC	CASSVAVNYGYTF
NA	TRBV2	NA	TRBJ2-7	TGTGCCAGCAGTGAAGGGGCCGGCTTAACCTACGAGCAGTACTTC	CASSEGAGLTYEQYF
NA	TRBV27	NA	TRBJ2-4	TGTGCCAGCAGTTTAAACCCCAAAAACATTCAGTACTTC	CASSLNPKNIQYF
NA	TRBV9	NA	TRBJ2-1	TGTGCCAGCAGCGTAGAGGGCTCCCGTCACAATGAGCAGTTCTTC	CASSVEGSRHNEQFF
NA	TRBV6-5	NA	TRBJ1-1	TGTGCCAGCAGTTTACAGGGATCCACTGAAGCTTTCTTT	CASSLQGSTEAFF
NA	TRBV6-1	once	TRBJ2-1	TGTGCCAGCAGTATCGACAGAGCCTCCTACAATGAGCAGTTCTTC	CASSIDRASYNEQFF
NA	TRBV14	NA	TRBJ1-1	TGTGCCAGCAGCCAAAGCCGGGGCCCGGTCGATGGAGCTTTCTTT	CASSQSRGPVDGAFF
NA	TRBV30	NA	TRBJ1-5	TGTGCCTGGAGTTTCGGCTGGAATCAGCCCCAGCATTTT	CAWSFGWNQPQHF
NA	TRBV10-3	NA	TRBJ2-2	TGTGCCATCAGTGAGTCGAGCAGGACAAACACCGGGGAGCTGTTTTTT	CAISESSRTNTGELFF
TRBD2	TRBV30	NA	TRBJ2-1	TGTGCCTGGACTAGCGGGGGGGGACCCTACAATGAGCAGTTCTTC	CAWTSGGGPYNEQFF
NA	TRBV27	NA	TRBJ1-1	TGTGCCAGCAGTTCCTTCGACCCGCTCATGAACACTGAAGCTTTCTTT	CASSSFDPLMNTEAFF
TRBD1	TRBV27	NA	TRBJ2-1	TGTGCCAGCAGCTGGACAGGGGGGTTGAATGAGCAGTTCTTC	CASSWTGGLNEQFF
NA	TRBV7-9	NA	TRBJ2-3	TGTGCCAGCGGCGTAGCTGGGCCCACAGATACGCAGTATTTT	CASGVAGPTDTQYF
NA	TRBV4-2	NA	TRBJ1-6	TGTGCCAGCAGCCAAGATCCGGGCACACCACCCCTCCACTTT	CASSQDPGTPPLHF
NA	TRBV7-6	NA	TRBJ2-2	TGTGCCAGCAGCTTAGCGTCGGGGTTAGGGTCCTTGACCGGGGAGCTGTTTTTT	CASSLASGLGSLTGELFF
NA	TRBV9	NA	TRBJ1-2	TGTGCCAGCAGCTCCGCGGGGACCAACCTTCGGTATGGCTACACCTTC	CASSSAGTNLRYGYTF
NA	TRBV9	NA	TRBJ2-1	TGTGCCAGCAGCGTGGAGAACTCCTACAATGAGCAGTTCTTC	CASSVENSYNEQFF
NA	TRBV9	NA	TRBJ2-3	TGTGCCAGCAGCGTAGAGTCAGATACGCAGTATTTT	CASSVESDTQYF
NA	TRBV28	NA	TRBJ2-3	TGTGCCAGCAGTAAACTTTTAGGAAACACAGATACGCAGTATTTT	CASSKLLGNTDTQYF
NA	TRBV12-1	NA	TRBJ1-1	TGTGCCAGCAGCTTTATTATAAAGGGAACGGCCACTGAAGCTTTCTTT	CASSFIIKGTATEAFF
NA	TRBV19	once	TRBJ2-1	TGTGCCAGTAAACCAGTAGCGGATAATTACAATGAGCAGTTCTTC	CASKPVADNYNEQFF
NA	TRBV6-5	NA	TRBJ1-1	TGTGCCAGCAGTTATTTTACAGGCGGCGACACTGAAGCTTTCTTT	CASSYFTGGDTEAFF
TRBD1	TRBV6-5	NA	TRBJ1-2	TGTGCCAGCAGTTTCGGGACAGGGAATGGCTACACCTTC	CASSFGTGNGYTF
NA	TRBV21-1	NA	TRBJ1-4	TGTGCCAGCAGCAAGCTGGACAGGGCAACTAATGAAAAACTGTTTTTT	CASSKLDRATNEKLFF
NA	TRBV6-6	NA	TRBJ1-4	TGTGCCAGCAGCCCCTCCGGACAGCAAATAGTAAAACTGTTTTTT	CASSPSGQQIVKLFF
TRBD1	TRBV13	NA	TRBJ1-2	TGTGCCAGCAGCTCTCGGACAGGGGGTCTCCATGGCTACACCTTC	CASSSRTGGLHGYTF
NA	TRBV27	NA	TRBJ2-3	TGTGCCAGCAGTTTATCGGCGGGGGCGGGCACAGATACGCAGTATTTT	CASSLSAGAGTDTQYF
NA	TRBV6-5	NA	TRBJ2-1	TGTGCCAGCAGTTATGACGAGACCTGGAACAATGAGCAGTTCTTC	CASSYDETWNNEQFF
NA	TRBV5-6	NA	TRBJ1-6	TGTGCCAGCAGCTTCGGAGTTAATTCACCCCTCCACTTT	CASSFGVNSPLHF
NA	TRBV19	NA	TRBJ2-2	TGTGCCAGTAGTTTGCCGGGACGGCCCGGGGAGCTGTTTTTT	CASSLPGRPGELFF
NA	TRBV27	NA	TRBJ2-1	TGTGCCAGCGGGACTTACAGAAGCTCCTACAATGAGCAGTTCTTC	CASGTYRSSYNEQFF
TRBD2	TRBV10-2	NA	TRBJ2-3	TGCGCCAGCAGTGAGTCGGGGGGGGTAGGCACAGATACGCAGTATTTT	CASSESGGVGTDTQYF